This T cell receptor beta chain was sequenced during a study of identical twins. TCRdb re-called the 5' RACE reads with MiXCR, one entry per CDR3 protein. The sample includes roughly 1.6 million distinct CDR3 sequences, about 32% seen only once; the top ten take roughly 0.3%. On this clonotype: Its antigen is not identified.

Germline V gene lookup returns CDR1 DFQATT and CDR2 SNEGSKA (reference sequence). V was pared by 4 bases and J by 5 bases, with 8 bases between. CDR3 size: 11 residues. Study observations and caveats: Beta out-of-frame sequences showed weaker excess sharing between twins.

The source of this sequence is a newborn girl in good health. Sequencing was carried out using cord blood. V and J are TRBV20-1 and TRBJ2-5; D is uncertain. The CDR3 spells CSATSSETQYF. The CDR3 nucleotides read TGCAGTGCTACTTCGAGCGAGACCCAGTACTTC.